These T cell receptor beta chains were read from a single sample in a study of CD8+ T cells in alopecia areata. The table came from immunoSEQ multiplex PCR; TCRdb's copy has only in-frame clones and leaves some out. The sample has about 92,000 clones, roughly 46% seen once. The sample consisted of CD8+ T cells sorted from blood, taken at week 24, from a patient treated with tofacitinib. Every receptor here comes from a human donor with alopecia areata. The CDR3 runs from the conserved cysteine through the conserved F or W. A D gene is named only where the DNA matches it firmly. The size of a clone is reported for some rows only, either as once, few or many, or as a class for expanded clones.

.	.	TRBJ2-3	TRBV29-1	TGCAGCGTTGAAAGTTCCCACCCGCCAGATACGCAGTATTTT	CSVESSHPPDTQYF
.	.	TRBJ2-4	TRBV30	TGTGCCTGGAGCCGTAGCCCGGGCCTTGAGAACATTCAGTACTTC	CAWSRSPGLENIQYF
.	.	TRBJ2-7	TRBV11-1	TGTGCCAGCAGCTTAGGAGGGAGCTCCTACGAGCAGTACTTC	CASSLGGSSYEQYF
few	.	TRBJ1-1	TRBV14	TGTGCCAGCAGCCAAGGCGGATGGACTGAAGCTTTCTTT	CASSQGGWTEAFF
few	TRBD1	TRBJ1-2	TRBV29-1	TGCAGCGTTGAACTGGGGCGGCTGGGGACAGGGTCCCAGTATGGCTACACCTTC	CSVELGRLGTGSQYGYTF
few	.	TRBJ1-1	TRBV29-1	TGCAGCGTAGGGAAGAACACTGAAGCTTTCTTT	CSVGKNTEAFF
.	.	TRBJ1-2	TRBV7-9	TGTGCCAGCAGCCCGATCGGACCTAACTATGGCTACACCTTC	CASSPIGPNYGYTF
few	.	TRBJ1-5	TRBV5-1	TGCGCCAGCAGCGATTGGGACGATTCCAAGGGCCAGCCCCAGCATTTT	CASSDWDDSKGQPQHF
.	TRBD2	TRBJ2-5	TRBV29-1	TGCAGCGTTTACGGTCCCCGACGGGAGGAGCAGTACTTC	CSVYGPRREEQYF
few	TRBD1	TRBJ1-1	TRBV4-3	TGCGCCAGCAGCCAAGACGCGACAGGGGGGAACACTGAAGCTTTCTTT	CASSQDATGGNTEAFF
few	TRBD1	TRBJ2-2	TRBV30	TGTGGCGGACAGGGGCAATCGAACACCGGGGAGCTGTTTTTT	CGGQGQSNTGELFF
few	.	TRBJ2-7	TRBV29-1	TGCAGCGCCTCATCCGGGACGGCTGTCTACGAGCAGTACTTC	CSASSGTAVYEQYF
.	.	TRBJ2-3	TRBV7-3	TGTGCCAGCAGCTCGGGGACCACGGGGCCTAGCACAGATACGCAGTATTTT	CASSSGTTGPSTDTQYF
.	.	TRBJ1-2	TRBV20-1	TGCAGTGCTAGAATGGACTATGGCTACACCTTC	CSARMDYGYTF
once	TRBD1	TRBJ1-1	TRBV4-1	TGCGCCAGCAGCTCAGGGGGGACCACTGAAGCTTTCTTT	CASSSGGTTEAFF
.	.	TRBJ2-5	TRBV29-1	TGCAGCGTTGAGACGGGCCAAGAGACCCAGTACTTC	CSVETGQETQYF
few	TRBD1	TRBJ2-2	TRBV2	TGTGCCATATTATCCTCGGGACAGAGCACCGGGGAGCTGTTTTTT	CAILSSGQSTGELFF
few	TRBD2	TRBJ2-3	TRBV7-9	TGTGCCAGCAAATTTATAGCGGGAGCGGCAGATACGCAGTATTTT	CASKFIAGAADTQYF
.	.	TRBJ1-3	TRBV13	TGTGCCAGCAGCCTAGAGGGGGGTGGAAACACCATATATTTT	CASSLEGGGNTIYF
hyperexpanded	.	TRBJ2-1	TRBV2	TGTGCCACCTATGGACAGAATGAGCAGTTCTTC	CATYGQNEQFF
.	.	TRBJ2-2	TRBV2	TGTGCCAGCAGTCACCCTCGATTGGCAGCGAACACCGGGGAGCTGTTTTTT	CASSHPRLAANTGELFF
few	TRBD1	TRBJ1-2	TRBV30	TGTGCCTGGAGTACCTTTGGGACAGGGGTACTGGTCAACTATGGCTACACCTTC	CAWSTFGTGVLVNYGYTF
.	.	TRBJ2-7	TRBV2	TGTGCCAGCATGGGACAAACGACCTACGAGCAGTACTTC	CASMGQTTYEQYF
.	.	TRBJ1-2	TRBV2	TGTGCCAGCAGTGATTCGGCCCCGGTGGGTGGCTACACCTTC	CASSDSAPVGGYTF
.	.	TRBJ2-7	TRBV29-1	TGCAGCGTTAAACTAGTGGGAATCTACGAGCAGTACTTC	CSVKLVGIYEQYF
.	TRBD2	TRBJ2-3	TRBV29-1	TGCAGCGTGTGGGGACTAGCGGGATACGATACGCAGTATTTT	CSVWGLAGYDTQYF